This T cell receptor (beta chain) is from a study of graft-versus-host responses after intestinal transplantation. Background on the study: Transplants were multivisceral, liver-intestinal, or isolated intestinal. Notes on the study in general: HvG clone declines early post-transplant were associated with peak circulating GvH levels. Allografts of one patient group, those with graft-donor T cell macrochimerism, had high graft-versus-host to host-versus-graft clonal ratios.

Data came from immunoSEQ multiplex PCR; TCRdb stores just in-frame clones and leaves some out. The profile shows some 87,000 clones, about 93% of them singletons. The CDR3 contains 15 residues. Germline V gene data show CDR1 as MNHNY and CDR2 as SVGAGI (reference sequence). The V gene lost 6 bases and the J gene lost 2 bases, with 17 bases spanning the gap. Comment on this clone: Its antigen remains unknown.

V and J are TRBV6-6 and TRBJ2-7, with D uncertain. This material consisted of unstimulated CD8+ T cells sorted from spleen or lymph node cells, taken before transplant. The sequence was obtained from a human donor who was the organ donor for an intestinal transplant. The CDR3 is CASSLQAGFPYEQYF. Here the CDR3 DNA reads TGTGCCAGCAGCCTACAAGCCGGGTTCCCCTACGAGCAGTACTTC.